This TCR beta chain was obtained from a study of blood T cell repertoires in COVID-19 (dated by TCRdb to about 2020). Notes on the research overall: The collaborator samples originated in the United States, Italy and Spain and spanned the acute and convalescent phases of COVID-19. The prospective study material was composed of cDNA or gDNA derived from T cells, B-cell-depleted T cells, or PBMCs. Deeply sampled blood TCRbeta repertoires from subjects exposed to, actively infected with, or recovered from COVID-19 were included in the dataset. A freely available public database, intended as a resource for researchers studying the immune response to SARS-CoV-2, is where the repertoires were released. The samples were drawn from two sources: the first 160 participants of the ongoing ImmuneRACE study, and over 1,000 subjects contributed by 6 global collaborators. Sample metadata almost always included a de-identified subject ID, COVID-19 status, age in years and sex. Where available, HLA class I and class II types were obtained from metadata supplied by the sample provider rather than from assay-based typing.

With respect to this clone: Its target antigen remains unknown. Base qualities were left out, and no much larger clone turns up one base away.

The immunoSEQ Assay, a bias-controlled multiplex PCR, was used to amplify TCRbeta CDR3 regions from genomic DNA. On the authors' methods: Nucleated cell counts per sample were estimated from amplification of reference gene primers within the assay. To quantify the absolute abundance of each unique TCRbeta CDR3 rearrangement, sequence reads were collapsed and filtered. For each sample, productive Simpson clonality was calculated as the square root of Simpson's diversity index over productive rearrangements. Not all clones reach the TCRdb copy of this immuneACCESS table, which keeps in-frame sequences only. Checked studies attribute under half of the gap to unresolved V genes and leave the rest unexplained. V and J calls and clone size are those listed in that table; D and trimming were worked out from the DNA. The sample table shows about 200,000 clones, and approximately 90% are seen once. Around 0.84% of the sample lies in the top ten.

In Seattle, one collaborating source enrolled patients while the infection was active and tracked those patients longitudinally over the course of disease. Collaborating institutions collected whole blood in K2EDTA tubes following their own protocols. For TCRbeta analysis, collaborators shipped samples in one of three forms: frozen whole blood, isolated PBMCs, or DNA extracted from either of those sample types. General findings and caveats noted by the study authors: The quantity of clinical and demographic metadata differed by source and by participant and was supplied without curation.

The source of this sequence is a man aged 55 to 69 with COVID-19, enrolled during active disease. The sequenced material came from peripheral blood.

CDR3 region: CASSGVNTEAFF. DNA sequence: TGTGCCAGCAGCGGAGTGAACACTGAAGCTTTCTTT. The chain employs TRBV3-1 (or the pseudogene TRBV3-2) and TRBJ1-1; the D gene cannot be resolved reliably. V was cut back by 5 bases and J by 0 bases, leaving a gap of 4 bases between them. The germline V gene (reference sequence) yields LGHDT for CDR1 and YNNKEL for CDR2. From the cysteine up to the phenylalanine, the CDR3 has a length of 12 residues. Only the CDR3 DNA is retained, 36 bases long and in frame from the first base.